This TCR beta chain was identified in a study of hypomethylating agent response in myelodysplastic syndrome. Study overall: Hypomethylating treatment was azacitidine in most of the 11, decitabine in 3 of 11. With a mean age of about 70 +/- 6 years, patients were most commonly cytogenetically diploid. Whole-study findings and limits: Whether shared GLIPH2 clusters recognize novel MDS antigens was not confirmed.

Survey resolution used two replicates of approximately 200 ng, totaling about 400 ng DNA. The repertoire was sequenced with immunoSEQ multiplex PCR; TCRdb's copy has only in-frame clones and lacks some. This table has a few thousand clones, roughly 84% appearing once. Worth noting for this clone: Its antigen is undetermined.

V lost 2 bases and J lost 2, with 9 bases in between. Germline values: CDR1 SGHDN, CDR2 FVKESK. CDR3 length: 15 amino acids. The receptor comes from a human donor with myelodysplastic syndrome. The chain combines TRBV14 with TRBJ2-2; perhaps TRBD2 as D (6 bases). The starting material was bone marrow, obtained before or after starting hypomethylating agent treatment for myelodysplastic syndrome (not recorded which). The CDR3 nucleotides are TGTGCCAGCAGCCAAAGAGCGGGCAACACCGGGGAGCTGTTTTTT. Translation: CASSQRAGNTGELFF.